The text below deals with one T cell receptor beta chain. Its antigen is undetermined. This sample was included in a study of graft-versus-host responses after intestinal transplantation. Sequencing was performed with immunoSEQ multiplex PCR; in TCRdb, only in-frame clones are kept and a portion is missing. This table has about 39,000 clones, more than 90% appearing once. Per germline, CDR1 LNHDA and CDR2 SQIVND (reference sequence). CDR3 length: 16 amino acids. V gave up 4 bases and J gave up 3 bases, with 19 bases separating them. The sample here was unstimulated CD8+ T cells sorted from spleen or lymph node cells, taken before transplant. This TCR was recovered from a human donor who was the organ donor for an intestinal transplant. J is TRBJ2-7 and V is TRBV19, with D hard to call. DNA of the CDR3: TGTGCCAGTAGTACCGACGCGGAAGGCGAGAACTACGAGCAGTACTTC. Residues: CASSTDAEGENYEQYF. The entire variable domain, with the rest obtained from reference TRBV19 and TRBJ2-7, is as follows: DGGITQSPKYLFRKEGQNVTLSCEQNLNHDAMYWYRQDPGQGLRLIYYSQIVNDFQKGDIAEGYSVSREKKESFPLTVTSAQKNPTAFYLCASSTDAEGENYEQYFGPGTRLTVT.